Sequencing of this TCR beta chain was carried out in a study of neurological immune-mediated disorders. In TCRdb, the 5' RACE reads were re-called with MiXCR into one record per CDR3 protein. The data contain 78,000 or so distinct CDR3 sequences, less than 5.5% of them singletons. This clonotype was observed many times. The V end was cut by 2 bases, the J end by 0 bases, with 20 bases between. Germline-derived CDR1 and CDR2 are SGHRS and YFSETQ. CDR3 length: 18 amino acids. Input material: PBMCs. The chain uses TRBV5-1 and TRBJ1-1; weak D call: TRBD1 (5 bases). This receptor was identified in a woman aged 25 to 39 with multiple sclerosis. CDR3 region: CASSLNPYSRQLNTEAFF. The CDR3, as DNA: TGCGCCAGCAGCTTAAACCCTTACTCTAGACAGCTGAACACTGAAGCTTTCTTT.